These 12 T cell receptor beta chains were all obtained from the same sample, sequenced in a study of T cells in women clearing cervical HPV infection (dated 2018 in TCRdb). Library preparation was by the immunoSEQ multiplex PCR assay. This is the immuneACCESS table as TCRdb keeps it, with only in-frame sequences that have V and J called. A part of the clones is gone; compared with another copy, unresolved V genes explain less than half, and the rest is unexplained. The sample table includes about 20,000 clones. The ten largest clones represent about 3.3% of the sample. The sample consisted of blood buffy coat. All receptors derive from a woman between 18 and 69 years old with a cervical HPV16 infection that either progressed to CIN3+ or cleared (not recorded which).

Concerning this clone: Coverage ceases 3 residues before the CDR3 finishes, and the germline J gene fills in the end. This chain joins TRBV20-1 and TRBJ1-3; unclear D gene. CDR3 size: 15 residues. The germline gives CDR1 DFQATT, CDR2 SNEGSKA (reference sequence). V was trimmed by 6 bases and J by 4 bases, leaving 19 bases between them. CDR3 sequence reads: CSAGKTELMGNTIYF. Incomplete CDR3 DNA: TGCAGTGCAGGAAAAACAGAGTTAATGGGAAACACC.

Note on this clone: Coverage ceases 3 residues before the CDR3 finishes, and the germline J gene fills in the end. This chain uses TRBV7-8 with TRBJ2-5, with D unclear. The CDR3 is made up of 13 amino acids. Germline lookup yields CDR1 SGHVS and CDR2 FQNEAQ. V shed 3 bases and J shed 2 bases, with 7 bases lying between them. CDR3 amino acids: CASSLSLQETQYF. The sequenced CDR3 bases are TGTGCCAGCAGCTTGTCCCTACAAGAGACC.

A word on this clone: The DNA ends 3 residues before the CDR3 does, and the rest of the CDR3 is filled in from the germline J gene. Distinct nucleotide sequences in the sample also encode this CDR3. V and J are TRBV2 and TRBJ2-7; D not resolved. The germline gives CDR1 SNHLY, CDR2 FYNNEI. The CDR3 runs 13 residues. Trimming removed 8 bases at V and 0 bases at J, with 11 bases between. CDR3 sequence reads: CASSEPFSYEQYF. CDR3 DNA, as far as it was read: TGTGCCAGCTCAGAACCTTTCTCCTACGAG.

Notes on this clone: The read stops 3 residues short of the end of the CDR3; the missing end is completed from the germline J gene. V and J are TRBV5-4 and TRBJ2-1; 16 nucleotides match TRBD2. Germline V CDR1 and CDR2: SGHNT, YYREEE (reference sequence). This CDR3 contains 15 residues. J was trimmed by 8 bases and V by 4 bases; bases with no gene match: 3. The part of the CDR3 DNA that was read is TGTGCCAGCAGCCCCGGGACTAGCGGGAGGGATGAG. Residues: CASSPGTSGRDE. The full CDR3 protein reads CASSPGTSGRDEQFF.

Remarks on this clone: The CDR3 goes on 3 residues after the read ends, and that part is filled in from the germline J gene. The rearrangement uses TRBV19 and TRBJ1-5; D is unclear. Germline CDR1 is LNHDA and CDR2 is SQIVND (reference sequence). The CDR3 is 13 residues long. Trimming cost V 3 bases and J 7 bases, with 10 bases left between them. CDR3 protein: CASSMENSQPQHF. CDR3 DNA, as far as it was read: TGTGCCAGTAGTATGGAGAACAGCCAGCCC. The whole variable domain, filled in from reference TRBV19 and TRBJ1-5, reads DGGITQSPKYLFRKEGQNVTLSCEQNLNHDAMYWYRQDPGQGLRLIYYSQIVNDFQKGDIAEGYSVSREKKESFPLTVTSAQKNPTAFYLCASSMENSQPQHFGDGTRLSIL.

With regard to this clone: Read coverage stops 3 residues before the CDR3 terminus; the germline J gene supplies the remainder. The chain joins TRBV6-2 or TRBV6-3 to TRBJ2-2, with TRBD2 matching 8 bases. V lost 8 bases to trimming and J lost 3 bases; unmatched junction nucleotides: 11. Germline V lookup: CDR1 MNHEY, CDR2 SVGEGT. The CDR3 has 16 amino acids. This CDR3 reads CASLPVGGVDTGELFF. The CDR3 DNA, read in part, is TGTGCCAGCCTACCCGTCGGGGGGGTGGACACCGGGGAG.

On this clone: The read ends 3 residues shy of where the CDR3 ends; the end is completed using the germline J gene. J is TRBJ1-5 and V is TRBV30; TRBD1 might be the D (5 bases). The V and J ends lost 2 bases and 4 bases respectively, with 12 bases between them. The CDR3 sequence is 14 residues long. Germline CDR1 is GTSNPN and CDR2 is SVGIG (reference sequence). This chain's CDR3 is CAWSLTAQNQPQHF. The sequenced CDR3 bases are TGTGCCTGGAGTTTGACAGCCCAAAATCAGCCC.

A word on this clone: The read stops 3 residues short of the end of the CDR3; the missing end is completed from the germline J gene. The rearrangement links TRBV5-1 to TRBJ2-1; TRBD2 agrees at 10 bases. The CDR3 has 15 amino acids. The germline V gene encodes CDR1 SGHRS and CDR2 YFSETQ. Trimming at V came to 0 bases and at J to 5 bases, leaving 2 bases not matched to a gene. CDR3 DNA (partial): TGCGCCAGCAGCTTGGGTCTAGCGGGAGACAATGAG. Residues: CASSLGLAGDNE. The whole CDR3 sequence reads CASSLGLAGDNEQFF.

With regard to this clone: The read stops 3 residues short of the end of the CDR3; the missing end is completed from the germline J gene. This chain uses TRBV13 with TRBJ2-5; a weak D match, TRBD2 (6 bases). Trimming pared 5 bases from V and 5 bases from J, leaving 18 bases between. Germline V gene sequence: CDR1 PRHDT, CDR2 FYEKMQ (reference sequence). The CDR3 contains 15 residues. The CDR3 spells CASSPRLGGAETQYF. The DNA read from the CDR3 is TGTGCCAGCAGCCCACGACTCGGCGGGGCCGAGACC.

Worth noting for this clone: The DNA ends 3 residues before the CDR3 does, and the rest of the CDR3 is filled in from the germline J gene. The chain employs TRBV2 and TRBJ2-7; TRBD1 aligns across 7 bases. This CDR3 region has 14 residues. With V trimmed by 6 bases and J by 6 bases, 11 bases remained unmatched. Germline loops: CDR1 SNHLY, CDR2 FYNNEI. Incomplete CDR3 DNA: TGTGCCAGCAGCCCCAGGGGGTATAACGCCGAG. Its protein is CASSPRGYNAE. The CDR3 as a whole reads CASSPRGYNAEQYF.

On this clone itself: Read data end 3 residues before the CDR3 end; the end is taken from the germline J gene. This rearrangement joins TRBV7-2 to TRBJ1-2, with TRBD1 matching 7 bases. The V gene end was trimmed by 5 bases and the J gene end by 3 bases; junction bases not matched to a gene: 6. This CDR3 has 14 amino acids. In germline, CDR1 is SGHTA, CDR2 FQGNSA. Partial CDR3 DNA: TGTGCCAGCAGCGGACAGGCCCAAGACTATGGC. This translates into CASSGQAQDYG. From start to end, the CDR3 is CASSGQAQDYGYTF.

In regard to this clone: The CDR3 goes on 3 residues after the read ends, and that part is filled in from the germline J gene. The chain couples TRBV5-1 to TRBJ2-2; D is perhaps TRBD2 (6 bases). The CDR3 has 15 amino acids. Per germline, CDR1 SGHRS and CDR2 YFSETQ. Trimming left V 1 base short and J 3 bases short, with 10 bases between. CDR3 DNA (partial): TGCGCCAGCAGCTTGTGGTCGGGGGACACCGGGGAG. This gives the protein CASSLWSGDTGE. The whole CDR3 is CASSLWSGDTGELFF.